This is a list of T cell receptor beta chains from one sample in a study of blood T cell repertoires in COVID-19. Using immunoSEQ multiplex PCR, the repertoire was profiled, and TCRdb retains in-frame clones only, with some absent. Of 70,000 to 80,000 clones in the sample, more than 75% were seen once. Sequenced material: peripheral blood. These TCRs come from a human donor in a cohort sampled during active COVID-19. CDR3s include the opening cysteine and the closing phenylalanine or tryptophan. The D gene is left open where the match is weak. Clone size is stated in some rows and not others, as once, few, many or a class when expanded.

TRBV3-1/TRBV3-2	NA	TRBJ1-2	TRBD1	TGTGCCAGCAGACCAGGGGGGACATATGGCTACACCTTC	CASRPGGTYGYTF
TRBV5-1	NA	TRBJ2-5	TRBD2	TGCGCCAGCAGCATGGGACTAGCGGCACAAGAGACCCAGTACTTC	CASSMGLAAQETQYF
TRBV2	NA	TRBJ2-5	TRBD1	TGTGCCAGCCGGACAGGGGAGGGAGAGACCCAGTACTTC	CASRTGEGETQYF
TRBV13	NA	TRBJ1-3	TRBD1	TGTGCCAGCAGCTTATTGACAGGGATGCCCTCTGGAAACACCATATATTTT	CASSLLTGMPSGNTIYF
TRBV5-1	NA	TRBJ2-6	NA	TGCGCCAGCAGCTTGGGGGGCAGCCTCTCTGGGGCCAACGTCCTGACTTTC	CASSLGGSLSGANVLTF
TRBV5-1	NA	TRBJ2-5	TRBD2	TGCGCCAGCAGCTTGGACGGGACTAGCGGGAGGGGGACCCAGTACTTC	CASSLDGTSGRGTQYF
TRBV18	NA	TRBJ2-7	NA	TGTGCCAGCTCTCAACGACAGGCGGGCTCCGAGCAGTACTTC	CASSQRQAGSEQYF
TRBV6-5	NA	TRBJ2-2	NA	TGTGCCAGCAGTTACTCGATTGCAGGGAACACCGGGGAGCTGTTTTTT	CASSYSIAGNTGELFF
TRBV5-1	once	TRBJ1-1	TRBD1	TGCGCCAGCAGCCCAGGGACAGGCATGAACACTGAAGCTTTCTTT	CASSPGTGMNTEAFF
TRBV28	few	TRBJ2-2	NA	TGTGCCAGCAGTTTCCCCAGGGTAAACACCGGGGAGCTGTTTTTT	CASSFPRVNTGELFF
TRBV27	NA	TRBJ2-7	NA	TGTGCCAGCAGTTTCGCCGACAGGCTTGGGGAGCAGTACTTC	CASSFADRLGEQYF
TRBV5-1	NA	TRBJ2-7	TRBD2	TGCGCCAGCAGCTTGGGTGTAGCGGGAGGCGGGTACGAGCAGTACTTC	CASSLGVAGGGYEQYF
TRBV11-1	NA	TRBJ2-7	NA	TGTGCCAGCAGCTTAGTGATCGGAGGGCTAGGGGAGCAGTACTTC	CASSLVIGGLGEQYF
TRBV10-3	once	TRBJ1-6	TRBD1	TGTGCCATCAGCCCAACAGGGGATTCACCCCTCCACTTT	CAISPTGDSPLHF
TRBV3-1/TRBV3-2	NA	TRBJ1-1	NA	TGTGCCAGCAGCCAACAGGGAAGGGGCACTGAAGCTTTCTTT	CASSQQGRGTEAFF
TRBV5-1	NA	TRBJ1-1	NA	TGCGCCAGCAGCTTGGTCCAGGGGAGCACTGAAGCTTTCTTT	CASSLVQGSTEAFF
TRBV19	NA	TRBJ1-2	NA	TGTGCCAGTAGTACGACAGGTCCAACTGCTGGCTACACCTTC	CASSTTGPTAGYTF
TRBV3-1/TRBV3-2	NA	TRBJ2-1	TRBD2	TGTGCCAGCAGCCGGACTAGCGGATCCTACAATGAGCAGTTCTTC	CASSRTSGSYNEQFF
TRBV7-6	NA	TRBJ2-5	NA	TGTGCCAGCTGGGGGGTTGTTGAGCAAGAGACCCAGTACTTC	CASWGVVEQETQYF
TRBV3-1/TRBV3-2	NA	TRBJ2-2	NA	TGTGCCAGCAGCCAAAATTCAGCGAACACCGGGGAGCTGTTTTTT	CASSQNSANTGELFF
TRBV6-5	once	TRBJ2-5	TRBD1	TGTGCCAGCAGTAGGGACAGGGGAGGTGAGACCCAGTACTTC	CASSRDRGGETQYF
TRBV7-8	NA	TRBJ1-3	NA	TGTGCCAGCAGCCCGACCACAGGTCTCTCTGGAAACACCATATATTTT	CASSPTTGLSGNTIYF
TRBV18	NA	TRBJ1-6	TRBD1	TGTGCCAGCTCACCCCTAGGACAGGTGGATTCACCCCTCCACTTT	CASSPLGQVDSPLHF
TRBV3-1/TRBV3-2	NA	TRBJ2-1	NA	TGTGCCAGCAGCCAGGTCAATAGCGGCAATGAGCAGTTCTTC	CASSQVNSGNEQFF
TRBV9	NA	TRBJ2-7	TRBD1	TGTGCCAGCAGCGTAGGTGGGACAGGGTCCTACGAGCAGTACTTC	CASSVGGTGSYEQYF
TRBV6-5	few	TRBJ1-2	TRBD1	TGTGCCAGCAGACAAGACAGGGGAACTAACTATGGCTACACCTTC	CASRQDRGTNYGYTF
TRBV2	NA	TRBJ1-5	NA	TGTGCCAGCAGACTCGACAGTAAAGTAAATCAGCCCCAGCATTTT	CASRLDSKVNQPQHF
TRBV28	NA	TRBJ2-7	TRBD2	TGTGCCAGCAGCCGGGGGGGGACAAGCTACGAGCAGTACTTC	CASSRGGTSYEQYF
TRBV28	NA	TRBJ1-6	TRBD1	TGTGCCAGCAGTTTGAGACAGGGATGGAATAATTCACCCCTCCACTTT	CASSLRQGWNNSPLHF
TRBV6-5	NA	TRBJ1-1	TRBD1	TGTGCCAGCAGTTCTCAACCCGGACAGGCCGCGGCTGAAGCTTTCTTT	CASSSQPGQAAAEAFF